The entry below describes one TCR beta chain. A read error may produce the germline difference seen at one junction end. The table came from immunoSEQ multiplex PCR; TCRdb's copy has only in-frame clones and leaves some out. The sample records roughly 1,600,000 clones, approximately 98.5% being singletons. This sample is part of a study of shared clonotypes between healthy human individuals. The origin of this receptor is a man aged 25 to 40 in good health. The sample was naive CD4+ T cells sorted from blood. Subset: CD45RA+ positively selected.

Written as DNA, the CDR3 is TGTGCCAGCAGCTTATACCTTAGCACAGATACGCAGTATTTT. Translated: CASSLYLSTDTQYF. This rearrangement joins TRBV28 to TRBJ2-3; D is uncertain. This CDR3 is built from 14 residues. Germline assignment: CDR1 MDHEN and CDR2 SYDVKM.